This T cell receptor (beta chain) was found in a study of spatial heterogeneity in lung cancer (dated by TCRdb to the late 2010s). Study-level background: Beta-chain transcripts were consistently detected in greater numbers than alpha-chain transcripts, which likely reflects a higher abundance of beta-chain transcripts. The study quantitatively compared TCR alpha and beta repertoires across multiple tumor regions, matched nontumor lung and blood in non-small cell lung cancer. In the raw uncorrected reads, each unique combination of TCR and UMI appeared on average more than ten times. TCR repertoire features were related to nonsynonymous mutation counts determined by whole-exome sequencing of tumor tissue. Both alpha and beta chains were TCR-sequenced in hundreds of tumor regions, approximately 67 matched nontumor lung samples and 56 PBMC samples obtained at surgery.

Only a few counts were recorded for this clonotype. What this receptor recognizes is not known. No base-level quality is on record; no much larger clone is a single base apart. CDR1 and CDR2, looked up from the germline V gene, are MDHEN and SYDVKM. The CDR3 measures 14 amino acids from cysteine to phenylalanine. Only the CDR3 region is kept as DNA, spanning 42 bases read in frame from base 1. The V end loses 7 bases and the J end loses 5 bases, and a stretch of 16 bases separates them. Summary of the overall study and its limitations: Ubiquitous expanded tumor TCRs were found in blood more often at tumor resection than at routine follow-up. Confirming at a functional level the hypothesis that regional TCRs recognize regional mutations was considered to require additional single-cell paired TCR alpha and beta sequencing.

The time point label on this specimen signifies: sample taken at primary tumor resection. Without any cell sorting, TCR sequencing was performed on whole RNA extracted either from tumor and nontumor lung tissue or from cryopreserved PBMC samples. Donors were some 67 patients with early-stage, untreated non-small cell lung cancer from the lung TRACERx cohort. Only patients for whom sufficient RNA was available from at least two tumor regions were selected for TCR sequencing. The method behind the library was 5' RACE. These reads were obtained on a NextSeq 500. In the TCR library protocol, a unique molecular identifier was attached to each TCR cDNA molecule so that PCR and sequencing errors could be corrected. The published analysis was carried out like this. Decombinator tools were used for TCR identification, UMI-based error correction and CDR3 extraction. TCRs above a frequency of 2 per 1,000, corresponding to the top 1% of the tumor frequency distribution, were defined as expanded. Rényi diversity was computed with the R vegan package after subsampling each repertoire 100 times to 5,000 TCRs. CDR3 similarity networks were constructed using string-kernel similarity of amino acid triplets, with links drawn between CDR3s whose pairwise similarity was above 0.82. The public reads were reanalyzed by TCRdb: fastp trimming at Q25, MiXCR alignment, in-frame beta chains only. Each entry is one CDR3 protein sequence, shown with its most common DNA and genes. TCRdb, not the original authors, processed these V and J calls. The sample table holds around 87,000 distinct CDR3 sequences, of which roughly 12% were seen once. The top ten constitute about two fifths of the sample.

The sequencing here drew on PBMCs, taken at surgery. The TCR was taken from a male donor with early-stage non-small cell lung cancer. The chain was built from TRBV28 and TRBJ2-3; the D segment cannot be called with confidence. The sequenced DNA: TGTGCCAGCACCCCCCCCGGGTTGGAAGATACGCAGTATTTT. Translated, this gives CASTPPGLEDTQYF.